These T cell receptor beta chains were read from a single sample in a study of cytomegalovirus exposure and HLA in healthy donors. Produced via immunoSEQ multiplex PCR; TCRdb's table is partial and in-frame only. The repertoire holds over 50,000 clones, roughly 70% seen once, with 30% to 35% in the top ten. The source material was PBMCs. These receptors came from a man aged 35 to 55 in good health and CMV-seropositive. CDR3s include the opening cysteine and the closing phenylalanine or tryptophan. D genes are given only for firm matches. Rows give clone size only sometimes, using once, few, many, or a class for an expanded clone.

J gene,D gene,clone size,V gene,CDR3 protein,CDR3 DNA
TRBJ1-3,-,-,TRBV6-1,CATSTENYSGNTIYF,TGTGCCACCTCGACAGAGAATTACTCTGGAAACACCATATATTTT
TRBJ1-1,-,few,TRBV6-5,CASSYTERDTEAFF,TGTGCCAGCAGTTACACAGAGAGGGACACTGAAGCTTTCTTT
TRBJ1-2,-,-,TRBV21-1,CASSKRPWRRLHGGYTF,TGTGCCAGCAGCAAAAGGCCCTGGCGCAGGTTGCATGGTGGCTACACCTTC
TRBJ2-1,TRBD2,once,TRBV18,CASSPTSGGAGQFF,TGTGCCAGCTCGCCGACTAGCGGGGGGGCCGGTCAGTTCTTC
TRBJ2-3,-,-,TRBV6-5,CASGDSSDTQYF,TGTGCCAGCGGGGACTCTTCAGATACGCAGTATTTT
TRBJ2-7,TRBD2,-,TRBV7-2,CASSPSGEYGNEQYF,TGTGCCAGCAGCCCGAGCGGGGAGTACGGTAACGAGCAGTACTTC
TRBJ1-2,-,once,TRBV9,CASSVSQGPFYGYTF,TGTGCCAGCAGCGTAAGTCAGGGCCCGTTCTATGGCTACACCTTC
TRBJ1-1,-,-,TRBV7-9,CASSFETGYTEAFF,TGTGCCAGCAGCTTTGAAACAGGGTACACTGAAGCTTTCTTT
TRBJ1-3,-,few,TRBV5-5,CASSLGGSGNTIYF,TGTGCCAGCAGCTTAGGGGGCTCTGGAAACACCATATATTTT
TRBJ2-1,-,few,TRBV6-5,CASTITQANEQFF,TGTGCCAGCACTATCACGCAGGCCAATGAGCAGTTCTTC
TRBJ2-7,TRBD2,once,TRBV13,CASGLAGPEQYF,TGTGCCTCTGGACTAGCGGGCCCCGAGCAGTACTTC
TRBJ2-7,TRBD1,-,TRBV7-9,CASSSTGPQYF,TGTGCCAGCAGCTCGACAGGGCCGCAGTACTTC
TRBJ2-7,-,-,TRBV5-1,CASSLEGLEYF,TGCGCCAGCAGCTTGGAGGGGTTGGAGTACTTC
TRBJ2-2,-,-,TRBV11-1,CASSAGAGATSGELFF,TGTGCCAGCAGCGCAGGGGCGGGGGCAACCAGCGGGGAGCTGTTTTTT
TRBJ2-7,TRBD1,-,TRBV6-5,CASSSRDRVSYEQYF,TGTGCCAGCAGTTCCCGGGACAGGGTATCCTACGAGCAGTACTTC